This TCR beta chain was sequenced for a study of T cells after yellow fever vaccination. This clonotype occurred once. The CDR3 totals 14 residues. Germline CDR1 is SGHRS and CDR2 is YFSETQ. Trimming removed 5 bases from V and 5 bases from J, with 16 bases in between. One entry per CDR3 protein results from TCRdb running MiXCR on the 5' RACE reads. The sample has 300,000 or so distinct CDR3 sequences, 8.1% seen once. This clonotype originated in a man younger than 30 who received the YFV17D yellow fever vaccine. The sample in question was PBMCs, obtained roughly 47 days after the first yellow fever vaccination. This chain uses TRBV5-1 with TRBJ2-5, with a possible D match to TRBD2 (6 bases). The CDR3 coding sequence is TGCGCCAGCAGACCTTCCGGCGGGGTTGAGACCCAGTACTTC. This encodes CASRPSGGVETQYF.